Following are 23 T cell receptor beta chains from one sample sequenced in a study of identical twins (dated by TCRdb to 2015 to 2016). Library preparation used 5' RACE. Sequencing was performed on an Illumina HiSeq 2000. Using fastp at Q25 and MiXCR, TCRdb reprocessed the public reads and kept productive beta chains. Rows are unified per CDR3 protein, each entry keeping the most common DNA and genes. Present in this sample are about 520,000 distinct CDR3 sequences, less than 25% of which were seen just once. The biggest ten clones account for around 1% of the sample. These data also featured in a second study, about T cells expressing NK-cell markers.

The specimen was CD4+ T cells sorted from blood. The receptors stem from a woman in her late teens or twenties in good health.

V gene TRBV4-1 combines with J gene TRBJ2-5, with D possibly TRBD2 on 6 matching bases. Germline assignment: CDR1 MGHRA and CDR2 YSYEKL. The CDR3 covers 15 residues. Trimming left V 4 bases short and J 1 base short, with 13 bases between. In DNA, the CDR3 is TGCGCCAGCAGCCTACGCCCCGGGGGCCAAGAGACCCAGTACTTC. Translating it yields CASSLRPGGQETQYF.

The CDR3 here is CAASRGGAETQYF. Here the CDR3 DNA reads TGTGCCGCCTCCCGTGGAGGGGCAGAGACCCAGTACTTC. This chain joins TRBV27 and TRBJ2-5; D is perhaps TRBD2 (6 bases). The CDR3 runs to 13 residues. Trimming removed 11 bases at V and 4 bases at J, with 17 bases between. Germline loops: CDR1 MNHEY, CDR2 SMNVEV (reference sequence).

This clonotype came up a few times. This chain connects TRBV10-3 to TRBJ2-2; 7 bases line up with TRBD1. This CDR3 is built from 15 residues. Per germline, CDR1 ENHRY and CDR2 SYGVKD. J lost 1 base, V lost 10 bases, and 9 bases had no gene match. The DNA of the CDR3 is TGTGCCACCTACCCCGGACAGGTGAACACCGGGGAGCTGTTTTTT. Encoded protein: CATYPGQVNTGELFF.

The V gene is TRBV20-1, the J gene TRBJ1-1; 9 bases line up with TRBD1. CDR3 length: 15 residues. Germline CDR1 reads DFQATT; CDR2 reads SNEGSKA (reference sequence). V lost 0 bases, J lost 4 bases, and 6 bases stayed unmatched. The CDR3 region has the DNA TGCAGTGCTAGAGATAATCACAGGGGGCTCACTGAAGCTTTCTTT. Residues: CSARDNHRGLTEAFF.

The genes are TRBV18 and TRBJ2-7; possibly TRBD2 for D (5 bases). The CDR3 is 14 residues long. Trimming removed 6 bases at V and 6 bases at J, with 18 bases between. Germline V gene lookup returns CDR1 KGHSH and CDR2 LQKENI. The CDR3 reads CASSSGLGLGEQYF. In DNA, the CDR3 is TGTGCCAGCTCTTCGGGGTTAGGGCTGGGCGAGCAGTACTTC.

The sample holds a few counts of this clonotype. The chain joins TRBV30 to TRBJ1-5; D remains unclear. The germline V gene has CDR1 GTSNPN and CDR2 SVGIG (reference sequence). V shed 0 bases and J shed 7 bases, with 10 bases lying between them. The CDR3 is 13 residues long. CDR3 loop: CAWSVGGVQPQHF. The CDR3 nucleotides are TGTGCCTGGAGTGTCGGAGGTGTCCAGCCCCAGCATTTT.

This chain links TRBV5-4 with TRBJ1-2, with D possibly matching TRBD1 (5 bases). CDR3 length: 15 amino acids. Looked up from germline, CDR1 is SGHNT and CDR2 is YYREEE (reference sequence). Trimming took 3 bases from V and 0 from J, leaving 12 bases between them. This CDR3 is CASSSGAGANYGYTF. DNA of the CDR3: TGTGCCAGCAGCTCGGGAGCGGGGGCTAACTATGGCTACACCTTC.

This rearrangement joins TRBV20-1 to TRBJ1-6; D unresolved. This CDR3 spans 12 amino acids. Germline CDR1 is DFQATT and CDR2 is SNEGSKA (reference sequence). V lost 0 bases, J lost 14 bases, and 11 bases lay in between. The CDR3 here is CSAREWVSTLHF. In nucleotides, the CDR3 is TGCAGTGCTAGAGAATGGGTCTCGACCCTCCACTTT.

This clonotype was counted only a few times. The rearrangement joins TRBV6-5 to TRBJ1-2, with D possibly being TRBD1 (5 bases). This CDR3 has 13 residues. Germline CDR1 MNHEY, CDR2 SVGAGI. V shed 2 bases and J shed 4 bases, with 8 bases lying between them. CDR3: CASSYDRLYGYTF. CDR3 DNA sequence: TGTGCCAGCAGTTACGACAGACTCTATGGCTACACCTTC.

This clonotype has a count of ten or more. The gene calls are TRBV20-1 and TRBJ1-4; D is uncertain. Trimming shortened V by 0 bases and J by 4 bases, and 12 bases separated the two germline ends. The CDR3 has 15 residues. The V gene's germline CDR1 is DFQATT and CDR2 SNEGSKA (reference sequence). CDR3: CSARDLGLGNEKLFF. CDR3 sequence (DNA): TGCAGTGCTAGAGATTTAGGACTGGGTAATGAAAAACTGTTTTTT.

The genes are TRBV3-1 and TRBJ2-1, with D possibly TRBD2 on 6 matching bases. In germline, CDR1 is LGHDT, CDR2 YNNKEL (reference sequence). This CDR3 region has 13 residues. Trimming cost V 1 base and J 10 bases, with 11 bases left between them. As DNA, the CDR3 is TGTGCCAGCAGCCAAGGACTAGATTACGAGCAGTTCTTC. This translates into CASSQGLDYEQFF.

The table lists this clonotype with a few counts. This chain connects TRBV6-5 to TRBJ2-5; the D is unclear. The CDR3 sequence is 13 residues long. The germline gives CDR1 MNHEY, CDR2 SVGAGI. Trimming stripped 5 bases from V and 0 bases from J, with 7 bases between. The DNA for the CDR3 is TGTGCCAGCAGTCCCTCGTACCAAGAGACCCAGTACTTC. This sequence encodes CASSPSYQETQYF.

This clonotype was found many times. The rearrangement links TRBV12-3 or TRBV12-4 to TRBJ2-7, with D hard to call. The CDR3 loop spans 11 amino acids. Trimming shortened V by 6 bases and J by 6 bases, and 9 bases separated the two germline ends. CDR3: CASRSTGEQYF. The CDR3 DNA is TGTGCCAGCAGGTCGACTGGCGAGCAGTACTTC.

The chain has TRBV11-2 and TRBJ2-1; 15 nucleotides match TRBD2. V lost 3 bases, J lost 0 bases, and 3 bases stayed unmatched. This CDR3 has 18 amino acids. CDR1 and CDR2 (germline): SGHAT, FQNNGV. CDR3 nucleotides: TGTGCCAGCAGCTTCGGACTAGCGGGAGGGCCCTCCTACAATGAGCAGTTCTTC. It encodes CASSFGLAGGPSYNEQFF.

This clonotype has just a few counts. This rearrangement joins TRBV20-1 to TRBJ2-7, with TRBD1 identical over 10 bases. This CDR3 region has 14 residues. Looked up from germline, CDR1 is DFQATT and CDR2 is SNEGSKA (reference sequence). V shed 6 bases, J shed 5 bases, and the junction held 10 bases outside the gene matches. Written as DNA, the CDR3 is TGCAGTGCCTCTGACAGGGGGCGAGGGAACGAGCAGTACTTC. Encoded protein: CSASDRGRGNEQYF.

The chain uses TRBV6-2 or TRBV6-3 and TRBJ2-2; TRBD1 matches 7 bases. V was clipped by 6 bases and J by 1 base; unmatched bases: 11. The CDR3 covers 17 residues. Germline CDR1 is MNHEY and CDR2 is SVGEGT. The CDR3 spells CASRPSFRTGNTGELFF. CDR3 nucleotides: TGTGCCAGCAGACCCTCGTTTAGGACAGGGAACACCGGGGAGCTGTTTTTT.

This clonotype occurred many times. This chain connects TRBV29-1 to TRBJ2-5; 9 bases agree with TRBD1. The CDR3 covers 13 residues. Unmatched junction bases numbered 4, after V lost 3 bases and J lost 5 bases. From germline, CDR1 is SQVTM and CDR2 ANQGSEA. Here the CDR3 DNA reads TGCAGCGTTGATTACAGGGGGCAGGAGACCCAGTACTTC. Amino acids: CSVDYRGQETQYF.

The chain links TRBV6-5 to TRBJ2-7; tentative D call: TRBD1 (5 bases). CDR1 MNHEY and CDR2 SVGAGI come from the germline V gene. CDR3 size: 15 residues. V gave up 2 bases and J gave up 4 bases, with 15 bases separating them. The CDR3 region has the DNA TGTGCCAGCAGTTACCGCGGACAAGAGCCATACGAGCAGTACTTC. It is translated as CASSYRGQEPYEQYF.

The rearrangement joins TRBV5-4 to TRBJ1-5, with D uncertain. CDR1 is SGHNT and CDR2 is YYREEE in the germline V gene (reference sequence). Trimming shortened V by 2 bases and J by 3 bases, and 9 bases separated the two germline ends. The CDR3 spans 14 residues. The CDR3 is CASSLGGTNQPQHF. CDR3 DNA sequence: TGTGCCAGCAGCTTAGGAGGAACCAATCAGCCCCAGCATTTT.

Only a few counts were recorded for this clonotype. The chain links TRBV2 to TRBJ2-7, with 11 bases lining up with TRBD1. This CDR3 region has 14 residues. Unmatched junction bases numbered 3, after V lost 4 bases and J lost 4 bases. Germline V CDR1 and CDR2: SNHLY, FYNNEI. Here the CDR3 DNA reads TGTGCCAGCAGTGGGGGACAGGGGGGGTACGAGCAGTACTTC. The encoded protein is CASSGGQGGYEQYF.

Only a few counts were recorded for this clonotype. The chain employs TRBV27 and TRBJ2-7, with 8 bases fitting TRBD1. The CDR3 spans 15 residues. The V gene's germline CDR1 is MNHEY and CDR2 SMNVEV (reference sequence). Trimming took 6 bases from V and 1 from J; bases not matched to a gene: 8. The CDR3 DNA follows: TGTGCCAGCAGCCTCCGACAGGGGCGATCCTACGAGCAGTACTTC. Amino acids: CASSLRQGRSYEQYF.

The chain uses TRBV29-1 and TRBJ2-1; no firm D call. The germline CDR1 and CDR2 sequences are SQVTM and ANQGSEA. V was cut by 1 base and J by 0 bases, with 16 bases left in between. The CDR3 covers 17 residues. The CDR3 nucleotides read TGCAGCGTTGAAGTAGGGAACAGCTTCAGCTCCTACAATGAGCAGTTCTTC. It yields the protein CSVEVGNSFSSYNEQFF.

This clonotype was seen a handful of times. The chain joins TRBV5-1 to TRBJ2-2, with 7 nucleotides matching TRBD2. This CDR3 has 15 amino acids. The ends lost 5 bases at V and 0 bases at J; junction bases unmatched: 4. Germline loops: CDR1 SGHRS, CDR2 YFSETQ. CDR3 loop: CASSLAVANTGELFF. The CDR3 DNA reads TGCGCCAGCAGTCTAGCGGTAGCGAACACCGGGGAGCTGTTTTTT.